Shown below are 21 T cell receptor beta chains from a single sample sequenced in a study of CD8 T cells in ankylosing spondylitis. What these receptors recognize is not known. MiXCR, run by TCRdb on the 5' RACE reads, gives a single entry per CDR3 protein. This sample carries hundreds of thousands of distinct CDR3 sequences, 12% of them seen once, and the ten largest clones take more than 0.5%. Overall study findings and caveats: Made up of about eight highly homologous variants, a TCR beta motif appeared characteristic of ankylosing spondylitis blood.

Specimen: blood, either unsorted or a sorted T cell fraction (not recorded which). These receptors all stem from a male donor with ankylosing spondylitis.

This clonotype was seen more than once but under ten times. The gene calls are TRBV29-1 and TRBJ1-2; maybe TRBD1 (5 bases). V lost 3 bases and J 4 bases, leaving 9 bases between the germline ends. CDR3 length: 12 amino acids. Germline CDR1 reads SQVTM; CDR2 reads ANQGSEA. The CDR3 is CSVEGGGYGYTF. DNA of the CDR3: TGCAGCGTTGAGGGGGGGGGCTATGGCTACACCTTC.

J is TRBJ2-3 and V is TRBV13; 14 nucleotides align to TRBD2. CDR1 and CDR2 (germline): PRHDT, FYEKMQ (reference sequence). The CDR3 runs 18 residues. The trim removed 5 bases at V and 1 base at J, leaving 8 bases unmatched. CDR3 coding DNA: TGTGCCAGCAGCCCCGGGACTAGCGGGAGTTTTGGCACAGATACGCAGTATTTT. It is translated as CASSPGTSGSFGTDTQYF.

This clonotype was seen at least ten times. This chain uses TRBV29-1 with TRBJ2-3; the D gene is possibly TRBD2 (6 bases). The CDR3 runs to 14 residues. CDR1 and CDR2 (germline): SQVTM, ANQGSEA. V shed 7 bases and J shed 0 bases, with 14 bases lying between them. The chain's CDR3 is CSAHGSLSTDTQYF. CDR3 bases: TGCAGCGCGCACGGGAGTTTAAGCACAGATACGCAGTATTTT.

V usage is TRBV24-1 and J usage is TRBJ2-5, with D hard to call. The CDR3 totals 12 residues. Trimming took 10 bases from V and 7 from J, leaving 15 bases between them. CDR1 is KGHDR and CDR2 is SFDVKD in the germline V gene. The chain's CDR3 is CATGTDIGTQYF. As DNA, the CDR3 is TGTGCCACTGGAACCGATATAGGGACCCAGTACTTC.

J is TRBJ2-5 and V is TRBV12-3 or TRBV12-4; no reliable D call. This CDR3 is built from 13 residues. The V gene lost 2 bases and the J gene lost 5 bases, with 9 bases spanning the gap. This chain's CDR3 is CASSLSAWETQYF. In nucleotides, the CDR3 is TGTGCCAGCAGTTTATCGGCTTGGGAGACCCAGTACTTC.

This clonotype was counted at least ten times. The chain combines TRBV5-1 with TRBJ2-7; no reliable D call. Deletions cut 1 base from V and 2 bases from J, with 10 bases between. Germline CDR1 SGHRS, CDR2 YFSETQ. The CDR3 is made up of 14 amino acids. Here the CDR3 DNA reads TGCGCCAGCAGCTTGCAGCACGTCGCCTACGAGCAGTACTTC. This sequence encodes CASSLQHVAYEQYF.

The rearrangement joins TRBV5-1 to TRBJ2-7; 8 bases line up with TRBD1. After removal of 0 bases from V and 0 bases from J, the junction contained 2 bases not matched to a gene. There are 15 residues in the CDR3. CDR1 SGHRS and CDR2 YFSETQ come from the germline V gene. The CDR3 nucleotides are TGCGCCAGCAGCTTGGGACAGGGGACCTCCTACGAGCAGTACTTC. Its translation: CASSLGQGTSYEQYF. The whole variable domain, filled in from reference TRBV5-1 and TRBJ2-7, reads KAGVTQTPRYLIKTRGQQVTLSCSPISGHRSVSWYQQTPGQGLQFLFEYFSETQRNKGNFPGRFSGRQFSNSRSEMNVSTLELGDSALYLCASSLGQGTSYEQYFGPGTRLTVT.

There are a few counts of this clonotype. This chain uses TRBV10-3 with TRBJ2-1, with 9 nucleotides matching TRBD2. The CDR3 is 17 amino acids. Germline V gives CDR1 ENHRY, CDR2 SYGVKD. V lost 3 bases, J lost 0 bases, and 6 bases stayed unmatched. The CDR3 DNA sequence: TGTGCCATCAGTGACCCAGCGGGGGGTTCCTCCTACAATGAGCAGTTCTTC. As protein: CAISDPAGGSSYNEQFF.

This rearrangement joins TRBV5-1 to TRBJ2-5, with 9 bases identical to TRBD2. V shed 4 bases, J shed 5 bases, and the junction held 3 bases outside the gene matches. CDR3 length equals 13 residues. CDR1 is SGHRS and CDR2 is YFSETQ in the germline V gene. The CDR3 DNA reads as TGCGCCAGCAGCGTAGCGGGAGAGGAGACCCAGTACTTC. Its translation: CASSVAGEETQYF.

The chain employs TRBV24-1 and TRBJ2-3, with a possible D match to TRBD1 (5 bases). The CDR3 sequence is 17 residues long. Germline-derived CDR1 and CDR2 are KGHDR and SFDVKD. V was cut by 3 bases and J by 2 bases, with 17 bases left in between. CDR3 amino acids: CATSDPGADGHTDTQYF. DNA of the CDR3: TGTGCCACCAGTGATCCTGGCGCGGACGGACACACAGATACGCAGTATTTT.

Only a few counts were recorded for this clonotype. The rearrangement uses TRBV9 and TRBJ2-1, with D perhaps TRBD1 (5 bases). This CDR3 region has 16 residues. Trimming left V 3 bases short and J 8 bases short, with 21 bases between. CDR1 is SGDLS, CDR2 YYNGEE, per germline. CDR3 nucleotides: TGTGCCAGCAGCGACAGGAATTTGGGGTTTGGTGATGAGCAGTTCTTC. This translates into CASSDRNLGFGDEQFF.

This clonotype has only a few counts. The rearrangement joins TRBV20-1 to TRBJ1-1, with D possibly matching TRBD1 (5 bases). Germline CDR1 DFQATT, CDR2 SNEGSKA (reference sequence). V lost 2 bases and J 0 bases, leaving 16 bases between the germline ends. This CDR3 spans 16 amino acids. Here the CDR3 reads CSARPETARMNTEAFF. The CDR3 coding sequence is TGCAGTGCTAGACCTGAGACAGCAAGGATGAACACTGAAGCTTTCTTT.

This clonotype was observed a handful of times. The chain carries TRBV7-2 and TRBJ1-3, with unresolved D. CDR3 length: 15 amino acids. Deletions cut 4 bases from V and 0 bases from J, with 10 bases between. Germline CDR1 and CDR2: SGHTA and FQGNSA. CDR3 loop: CASSSLPSSGNTIYF. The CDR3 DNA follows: TGTGCCAGCAGCTCTCTACCGAGCTCTGGAAACACCATATATTTT. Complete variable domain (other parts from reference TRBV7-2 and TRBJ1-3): GAGVSQSPSNKVTEKGKDVELRCDPISGHTALYWYRQSLGQGLEFLIYFQGNSAPDKSGLPSDRFSAERTGGSVSTLTIQRTQQEDSAVYLCASSSLPSSGNTIYFGEGSWLTVV.

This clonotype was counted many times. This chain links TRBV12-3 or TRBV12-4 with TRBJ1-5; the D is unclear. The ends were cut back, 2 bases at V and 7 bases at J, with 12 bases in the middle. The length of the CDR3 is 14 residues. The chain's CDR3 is CASSLHSGWQPQHF. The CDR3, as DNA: TGTGCCAGCAGTTTACACAGCGGGTGGCAGCCCCAGCATTTT.

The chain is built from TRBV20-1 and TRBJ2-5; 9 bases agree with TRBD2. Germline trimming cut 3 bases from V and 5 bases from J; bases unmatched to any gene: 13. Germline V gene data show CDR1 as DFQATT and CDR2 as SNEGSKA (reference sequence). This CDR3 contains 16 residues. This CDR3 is CSASLRRGGYMETQYF. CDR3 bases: TGCAGTGCTAGCTTGCGGCGGGGGGGTTATATGGAGACCCAGTACTTC.

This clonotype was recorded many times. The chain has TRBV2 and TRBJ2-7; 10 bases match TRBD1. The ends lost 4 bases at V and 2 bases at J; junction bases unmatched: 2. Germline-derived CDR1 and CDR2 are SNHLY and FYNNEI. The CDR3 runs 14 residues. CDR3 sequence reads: CASSAGQGTYEQYF. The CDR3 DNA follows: TGTGCCAGCAGTGCGGGACAGGGGACCTACGAGCAGTACTTC.

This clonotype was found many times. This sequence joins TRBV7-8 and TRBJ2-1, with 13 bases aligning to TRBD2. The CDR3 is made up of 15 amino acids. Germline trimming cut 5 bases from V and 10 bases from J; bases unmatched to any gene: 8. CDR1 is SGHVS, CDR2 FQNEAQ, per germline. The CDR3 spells CASSPWTSGRGEQFF. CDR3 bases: TGTGCCAGCAGCCCCTGGACTAGCGGGAGAGGGGAGCAGTTCTTC.

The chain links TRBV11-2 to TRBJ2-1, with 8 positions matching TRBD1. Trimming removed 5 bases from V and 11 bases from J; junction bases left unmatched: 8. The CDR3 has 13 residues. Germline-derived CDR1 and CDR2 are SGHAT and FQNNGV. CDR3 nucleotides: TGTGCCAGCAGCCTCGGACAGGGCCTGCAGCAGTTCTTC. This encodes CASSLGQGLQQFF.

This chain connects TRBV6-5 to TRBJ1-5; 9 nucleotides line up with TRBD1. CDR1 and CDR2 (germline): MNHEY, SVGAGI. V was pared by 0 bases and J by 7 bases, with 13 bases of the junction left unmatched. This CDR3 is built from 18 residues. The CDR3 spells CASSYSAPDRGPGQPQHF. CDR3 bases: TGTGCCAGCAGTTACTCGGCCCCGGACAGGGGACCGGGGCAGCCCCAGCATTTT.

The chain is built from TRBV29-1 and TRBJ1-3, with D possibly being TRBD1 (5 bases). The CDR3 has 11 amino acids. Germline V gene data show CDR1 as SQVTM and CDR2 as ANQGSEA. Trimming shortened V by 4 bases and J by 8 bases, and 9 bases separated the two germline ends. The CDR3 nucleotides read TGCAGCGTTGTAGGGGAATACACCATATATTTT. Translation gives CSVVGEYTIYF.

The CDR3 DNA is TGTGCCAGCAAGGGAGGACAGCCCCAGCATTTT. Its protein is CASKGGQPQHF. The chain recombines TRBV9 with TRBJ1-5; D not certain. The CDR3 is made up of 11 amino acids. The V end was cut by 6 bases, the J end by 7 bases, with 8 bases between. In germline, CDR1 is SGDLS, CDR2 YYNGEE.